This T cell receptor beta chain was obtained from a study of CXCR3-negative and CXCR3-positive naive CD8 T cells. The overall study: Summed over all libraries, TRB reads came to some 130 million, with about 1.5 +/- 0.3 million per library.

UMI-labeled 5' RACE TRB cDNA libraries were prepared from the cells. No DNA is given; TCRdb re-called the 5' RACE reads and lists each CDR3 protein once. The sample has 45,000 to 60,000 distinct CDR3 sequences, and its top ten clones hold 0.4% to 0.5%. This CDR3 spans 15 amino acids. Germline values: CDR1 SEHNR, CDR2 FQNEAQ (reference sequence). Source material: naive CXCR3- CD8+ T cells from blood. Subset in this sample: CD45RO-CCR7+CD27+CD95- naive CD8+ T cells lacking CXCR3 (TNR3-). V and J are TRBV7-9 and TRBJ2-3. The receptor's source is a human donor in good health. Some clones in this sample may be carry-over from other donors' samples. The CDR3 region is CASSHMTGLTDTQYF. The full variable domain, with the rest looked up from reference TRBV7-9 and TRBJ2-3, is DTGVSQNPRHKITKRGQNVTFRCDPISEHNRLYWYRQTLGQGPEFLTYFQNEAQLEKSRLLSDRFSAERPKGSFSTLEIQRTEQGDSAMYLCASSHMTGLTDTQYFGPGTRLTVL.